Shown below are 21 T cell receptor beta chains from a single sample sequenced in a study of radiotherapy plus CTLA-4 blockade in lung cancer. TCRdb's copy holds only in-frame clones and misses some; the assay was immunoSEQ multiplex PCR. The profile shows 45,000 to 55,000 clones, around 69% of them singletons. This specimen was peripheral blood, taken from a patient treated with radiotherapy plus ipilimumab. These receptors originate from a human donor with non-small cell lung cancer who had stable disease on radiotherapy plus ipilimumab.

V and J are TRBV2 and TRBJ2-5, with D tentatively TRBD2 (7 bases). Trimming took off 4 bases at V and 5 bases at J, with 14 bases between the two ends. Germline V gene sequence: CDR1 SNHLY, CDR2 FYNNEI. The CDR3 covers 14 residues. CDR3: CASSARGGRETQYF. CDR3 DNA: TGTGCCAGCAGTGCGAGGGGGGGGCGGGAGACCCAGTACTTC.

The chain employs TRBV6-1 and TRBJ1-5; a possible D gene is TRBD1 (6 bases). CDR1 and CDR2 from the germline V gene are MNHNS and SASEGT. V was clipped by 7 bases and J by 5 bases, with 15 bases between them. This CDR3 region has 14 residues. The CDR3 bases are TGTGCCAGCACCCGATCAGGGGATTATCAGCCCCAGCATTTT. It translates to CASTRSGDYQPQHF.

CDR3 in amino acids: CASSVDRDDTQYF. For the CDR3, the DNA is TGTGCCAGCAGCGTCGACAGGGACGATACGCAGTATTTT. The chain has TRBV9 and TRBJ2-3, with TRBD1 matching over 7 bases. V lost 2 bases, J lost 6 bases, and 3 bases stayed unmatched. Germline V gene data show CDR1 as SGDLS and CDR2 as YYNGEE. The CDR3 length is 13 residues.

The chain links TRBV7-9 to TRBJ2-3; D is ambiguous. Germline lookup yields CDR1 SEHNR and CDR2 FQNEAQ (reference sequence). The V gene lost 3 bases and the J gene lost 4 bases, with 11 bases spanning the gap. The CDR3 extends over 14 amino acids. The CDR3 spells CASSFMVLADTQYF. The CDR3 DNA is TGTGCCAGCAGCTTTATGGTGTTGGCAGATACGCAGTATTTT. The variable domain in full, with the rest retrieved from reference TRBV7-9 and TRBJ2-3, is DTGVSQNPRHKITKRGQNVTFRCDPISEHNRLYWYRQTLGQGPEFLTYFQNEAQLEKSRLLSDRFSAERPKGSFSTLEIQRTEQGDSAMYLCASSFMVLADTQYFGPGTRLTVL.

The chain links TRBV10-3 to TRBJ2-5; D unclear. CDR1 is ENHRY and CDR2 is SYGVKD in the germline V gene. The CDR3 has 16 residues. V lost 0 bases and J lost 1, with 12 bases in between. The CDR3 DNA sequence: TGTGCCATCAGTGAGTCGTTTCTTCCAGGCCAAGAGACCCAGTACTTC. Amino acids: CAISESFLPGQETQYF.

V is TRBV11-2 and J is TRBJ2-7, with a weak D call TRBD1 (6 bases). This CDR3 region has 13 residues. Trimming cost V 4 bases and J 2 bases, with 9 bases left between them. Germline CDR1 and CDR2: SGHAT and FQNNGV. For the CDR3, the DNA is TGTGCCAGCAGCTCAAGGACAGCCTACGAGCAGTACGTC. Its translation is CASSSRTAYEQYV.

At least ten counts were recorded for this clone. The genes are TRBV4-3 and TRBJ1-2; tentatively, D is TRBD1 (5 bases). Trimming removed 4 bases at V and 4 bases at J, with 16 bases between. The CDR3 runs 15 residues. CDR1 and CDR2 from the germline V gene are LGHNA and YSLEER. DNA of the CDR3: TGCGCCAGCAGCCTCCGAGCGAGGGGAAGCTATGGCTACACCTTC. Protein product: CASSLRARGSYGYTF.

This clone was seen just once. The chain joins TRBV5-1 to TRBJ1-5, with D possibly matching TRBD1 (5 bases). The V end was cut by 4 bases, the J end by 5 bases, with 10 bases between. Germline V gene sequence: CDR1 SGHRS, CDR2 YFSETQ. The CDR3 sequence is 13 residues long. The CDR3 sequence: CASSRDGDQPQHF. DNA of the CDR3: TGCGCCAGCAGCCGGGACGGAGATCAGCCCCAGCATTTT.

The CDR3 reads CASSLEVADSLGEQYF. The CDR3 region has the DNA TGCGCCAGCAGCTTGGAGGTGGCAGACTCGCTAGGCGAGCAGTACTTC. This chain connects TRBV5-1 to TRBJ2-7, with no clear D. This CDR3 spans 16 amino acids. Between the trimmed V and J ends, which lost 0 bases and 6 bases, there was a span of 19 bases. From germline, CDR1 is SGHRS and CDR2 YFSETQ.

The rearrangement links TRBV2 to TRBJ2-2; D is unresolved. The CDR3 loop spans 16 amino acids. Between the trimmed V and J ends, which lost 2 bases and 5 bases, there was a span of 15 bases. Germline values: CDR1 SNHLY, CDR2 FYNNEI. CDR3 loop: CASSEMRVVGTGELFF. The CDR3, as DNA: TGTGCCAGCAGTGAAATGAGAGTAGTGGGAACCGGGGAGCTGTTTTTT.

This rearrangement joins TRBV6-5 to TRBJ2-5, with 8 bases matching TRBD1. Trimming took 7 bases from V and 4 from J; bases not matched to a gene: 11. The CDR3 sequence is 15 residues long. Germline V gives CDR1 MNHEY, CDR2 SVGAGI. The CDR3: CASNMRRGTGETQYF. CDR3 sequence (DNA): TGTGCCAGCAACATGAGGCGTGGGACAGGAGAGACCCAGTACTTC.

This clone was counted between two and nine times. The gene calls are TRBV28 and TRBJ1-2; no clear D. Germline values: CDR1 MDHEN, CDR2 SYDVKM. V lost 7 bases to trimming and J lost 4 bases, with 10 bases between them. The CDR3 totals 12 residues. The chain's CDR3 is CASMGGPYGYTF. The CDR3, as DNA: TGTGCCAGCATGGGTGGCCCCTATGGCTACACCTTC.

This clone was picked up a small number of times. The CDR3 sequence is CASSATPQGLVADTQYF. CDR3 DNA sequence: TGTGCCAGCAGCGCAACCCCACAGGGTTTGGTGGCAGATACGCAGTATTTT. The rearrangement joins TRBV9 to TRBJ2-3; weak D call: TRBD1 (6 bases). The CDR3 has 17 residues. The ends were cut back, 3 bases at V and 4 bases at J, with 21 bases in the middle. Germline V gives CDR1 SGDLS, CDR2 YYNGEE.

This chain links TRBV7-6 with TRBJ1-5; perhaps TRBD1 as D (6 bases). Per the germline V gene, CDR1 is SGHVS and CDR2 is FNYEAQ. CDR3 length equals 14 residues. V lost 5 bases and J 0 bases, leaving 8 bases between the germline ends. CDR3 bases: TGTGCCAGCAGCGAGGGGGGTAGCAATCAGCCCCAGCATTTT. Protein product: CASSEGGSNQPQHF.

V usage is TRBV6-1 and J usage is TRBJ2-5; a possible D gene is TRBD1 (6 bases). The J call could be wrong; TRBJ2-7 is a better fit for the DNA end. The germline V gene has CDR1 MNHNS and CDR2 SASEGT. The CDR3 sequence is 17 residues long. This CDR3 reads CASSAPMDSYLSYEQYF. The CDR3 DNA is TGTGCCAGCAGTGCCCCTATGGACAGTTACCTCTCCTACGAGCAGTACTTC.

The chain employs TRBV29-1 and TRBJ1-2, with D uncertain. Germline-derived CDR1 and CDR2 are SQVTM and ANQGSEA. This CDR3 has 12 residues. V lost 3 bases to trimming and J lost 4 bases, with 9 bases between them. The CDR3, as DNA: TGCAGCGTTGAGGCAGAAGTCTATGGCTACACCTTC. Translation: CSVEAEVYGYTF.

This clone has a single count. The chain carries TRBV5-4 and TRBJ1-2; D not resolved. V lost 4 bases, J lost 4 bases, and 20 bases lay in between. The CDR3 spans 16 residues. Germline V gene data show CDR1 as SGHNT and CDR2 as YYREEE (reference sequence). CDR3 nucleotide sequence: TGTGCCAGCAGCGATGACCCTCGAAGGCTCGTCTATGGCTACACCTTC. Translated: CASSDDPRRLVYGYTF.

This clone has more than one count but fewer than ten. The chain couples TRBV5-1 to TRBJ1-5; tentative D call: TRBD1 (6 bases). The CDR3 contains 15 residues. Germline V gives CDR1 SGHRS, CDR2 YFSETQ. V was clipped by 4 bases and J by 4 bases, with 15 bases between them. The CDR3 DNA is TGCGCCAGCAGCGCTACAGGGCAACTTAATCAGCCCCAGCATTTT. The encoded protein is CASSATGQLNQPQHF.

V gene TRBV29-1 combines with J gene TRBJ1-2, with 8 bases identical to TRBD1. V was clipped by 7 bases and J by 8 bases; unmatched bases: 12. Germline V gene sequence: CDR1 SQVTM, CDR2 ANQGSEA. The CDR3 is made up of 13 amino acids. The CDR3 reads CSAMTTGVRGYTF. DNA of the CDR3: TGCAGCGCCATGACGACAGGGGTACGCGGCTACACCTTC.

This sequence joins TRBV29-1 and TRBJ1-3; possible D gene TRBD1, 5 bases. CDR3 length: 14 residues. Germline V lookup: CDR1 SQVTM, CDR2 ANQGSEA. Trimming left V 6 bases short and J 4 bases short, with 16 bases between. CDR3: CSVYRPGSGNTIYF. The DNA of the CDR3 is TGCAGCGTCTACAGGCCCGGGTCCGGAAACACCATATATTTT. The whole variable domain, remainder taken from reference TRBV29-1 and TRBJ1-3, is SAVISQKPSRDICQRGTSLTIQCQVDSQVTMMFWYRQQPGQSLTLIATANQGSEATYESGFVIDKFPISRPNLTFSTLTVSNMSPEDSSIYLCSVYRPGSGNTIYFGEGSWLTVV.

DNA for the CDR3: TGTGCCAGCAGGGGGGGTCCGTACTCCTACGAGCAGTACGTC. This sequence encodes CASRGGPYSYEQYV. The chain employs TRBV2 and TRBJ2-7; D possibly corresponds to TRBD2 (6 bases). This CDR3 is 14 amino acids long. In germline, CDR1 is SNHLY, CDR2 FYNNEI. V was trimmed by 6 bases and J by 0 bases, leaving 12 bases between them.